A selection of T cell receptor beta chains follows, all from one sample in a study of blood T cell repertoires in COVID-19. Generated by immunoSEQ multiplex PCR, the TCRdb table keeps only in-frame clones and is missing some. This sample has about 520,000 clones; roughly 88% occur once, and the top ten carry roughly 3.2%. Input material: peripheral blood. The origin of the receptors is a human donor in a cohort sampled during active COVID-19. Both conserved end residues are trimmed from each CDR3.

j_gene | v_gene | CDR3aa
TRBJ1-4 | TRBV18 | ASSPSGLSNEKLF
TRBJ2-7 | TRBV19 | ASSMTAGVPYEQY
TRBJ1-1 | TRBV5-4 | ASSLKLGEGGTEAF
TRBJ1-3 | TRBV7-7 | ASSPARGSGNTIY
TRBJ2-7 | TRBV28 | ASSPLRVEQY
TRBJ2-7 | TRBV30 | AWSLDPGNYEQY
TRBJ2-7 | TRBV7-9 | ASSFGLAGGYEQY
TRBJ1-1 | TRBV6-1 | ASSEPGQGNTEAF
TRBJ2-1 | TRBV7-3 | ASSLTGPNNEQF
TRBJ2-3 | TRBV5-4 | ASSLRVAGGHLDTQY
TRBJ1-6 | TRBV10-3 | AIGQGNSPLH
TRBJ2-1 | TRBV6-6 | ASSSSETTYNEQF
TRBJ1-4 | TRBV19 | ASSLPGGGNEKLF
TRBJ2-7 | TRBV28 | ASLRGSYEQY
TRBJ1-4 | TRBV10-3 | AISGETGWGEKLF
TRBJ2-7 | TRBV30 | AWTPDRTYEQY
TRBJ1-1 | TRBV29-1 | SVSGQGGTEAF
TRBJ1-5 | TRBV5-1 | ASSPDSPNQPQH
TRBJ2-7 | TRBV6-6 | ASSYSGQPYEEQY
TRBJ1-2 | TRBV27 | ASSLRLDRGRLYGYT
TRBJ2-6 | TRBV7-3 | ASSTQGGISGANVLT
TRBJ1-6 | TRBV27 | ASSFDGGSPLH
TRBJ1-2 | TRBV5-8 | ASSPRGQVGYT
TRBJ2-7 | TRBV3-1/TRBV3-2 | ASSQDLGQGLSYEQY
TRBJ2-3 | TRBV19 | ASSITGATDTQY
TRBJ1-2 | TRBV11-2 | ASSLAGQPAHGYT
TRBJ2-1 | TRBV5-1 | ASSPDRANEQF
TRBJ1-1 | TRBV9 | ASSALRNTEAF
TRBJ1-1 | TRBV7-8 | ASSLGQPNTEAF
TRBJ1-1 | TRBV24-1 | ATRKTGLNTEAF
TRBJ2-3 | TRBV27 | ASTSRGLPTDTQY
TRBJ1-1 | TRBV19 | ASSSPGAGTEAF
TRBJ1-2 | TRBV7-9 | ASSSTRNHYGYT
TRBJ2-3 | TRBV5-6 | ASSTGLANIDTQY
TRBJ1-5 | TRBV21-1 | ASSPGETACNQPQH
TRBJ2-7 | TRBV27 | ASSLSDTARPQY
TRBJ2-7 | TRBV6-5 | ASSPRQGGEQY
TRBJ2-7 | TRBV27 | ASSLETSGSRAYEQY
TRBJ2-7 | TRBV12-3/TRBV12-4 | ASSSDRGYEQY
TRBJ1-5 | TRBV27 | ASSLRGTGHQPQH